Listed below are T cell receptor beta chains from one sample, sequenced in a study of cytomegalovirus exposure and HLA in healthy donors. Only in-frame clones appear in the TCRdb table, and some are missing; sequencing was by immunoSEQ multiplex PCR. The sample features 190,000 or so clones, with roughly 0.74% in its top ten. The sequencing input was PBMCs. The source is a boy aged 5-17 years in good health and CMV-seronegative. Each CDR3 is given with its conserved first and last residue. The order of the fields is J gene, D gene, V gene, CDR3 protein, CDR3 DNA. The D gene is left open where the match is weak.

j_gene: TRBJ1-2; d_gene: .; v_gene: TRBV2; CDR3aa: CASSRVNYGYTF; CDR3nt: TGTGCCAGCAGCCGGGTTAACTATGGCTACACCTTC
j_gene: TRBJ1-3; d_gene: .; v_gene: TRBV7-2; CDR3aa: CASSLGGGNTIYF; CDR3nt: TGTGCCAGCAGCTTGGGGGGTGGAAACACCATATATTTT
j_gene: TRBJ1-1; d_gene: .; v_gene: TRBV4-3; CDR3aa: CASSQEARDTEAFF; CDR3nt: TGCGCCAGCAGCCAAGAAGCGAGAGACACTGAAGCTTTCTTT
j_gene: TRBJ1-2; d_gene: .; v_gene: TRBV9; CDR3aa: CASSGRDTYYGYTF; CDR3nt: TGTGCCAGCAGCGGCCGGGACACCTATTATGGCTACACCTTC
j_gene: TRBJ2-5; d_gene: .; v_gene: TRBV27; CDR3aa: CASSFIEQETQYF; CDR3nt: TGTGCCAGCAGTTTCATAGAGCAAGAGACCCAGTACTTC
j_gene: TRBJ2-1; d_gene: .; v_gene: TRBV5-1; CDR3aa: CASSSTTSSPNEQFF; CDR3nt: TGCGCCAGCAGCTCCACTACTAGTTCCCCCAATGAGCAGTTCTTC
j_gene: TRBJ2-5; d_gene: .; v_gene: TRBV4-2; CDR3aa: CASSQDQGSGGETQYF; CDR3nt: TGTGCCAGCAGCCAAGACCAGGGGTCGGGGGGAGAGACCCAGTACTTC
j_gene: TRBJ1-1; d_gene: TRBD1; v_gene: TRBV9; CDR3aa: CASSPSDRDRGLNTEAFF; CDR3nt: TGTGCCAGCAGCCCCTCGGACCGGGACAGAGGCTTGAACACTGAAGCTTTCTTT
j_gene: TRBJ1-2; d_gene: .; v_gene: TRBV5-1; CDR3aa: CASSLARDGYTF; CDR3nt: TGCGCCAGCAGCTTGGCCCGGGATGGCTACACCTTC
j_gene: TRBJ2-5; d_gene: .; v_gene: TRBV14; CDR3aa: CASSPSLTEETQYF; CDR3nt: TGTGCCAGCAGCCCTAGTTTGACAGAAGAGACCCAGTACTTC
j_gene: TRBJ2-5; d_gene: .; v_gene: TRBV6-6; CDR3aa: CASRATGETQYF; CDR3nt: TGTGCCAGCCGCGCTACAGGGGAGACCCAGTACTTC
j_gene: TRBJ2-7; d_gene: .; v_gene: TRBV6-1; CDR3aa: CASSEKQGGHF; CDR3nt: TGTGCCAGCAGTGAGAAACAGGGTGGCCACTTC
j_gene: TRBJ1-1; d_gene: .; v_gene: TRBV28; CDR3aa: CASSRGLEAFF; CDR3nt: TGTGCCAGCAGTCGCGGGCTGGAAGCTTTCTTT
j_gene: TRBJ2-5; d_gene: .; v_gene: TRBV11-2; CDR3aa: CASSYRLSGEPSAQYF; CDR3nt: TGTGCCAGCAGCTACCGCCTATCAGGGGAGCCTTCTGCCCAGTACTTC
j_gene: TRBJ1-3; d_gene: .; v_gene: TRBV5-6; CDR3aa: CASSQVTSGNTIYF; CDR3nt: TGTGCCAGCAGTCAGGTTACCTCTGGAAACACCATATATTTT
j_gene: TRBJ2-1; d_gene: TRBD1; v_gene: TRBV5-1; CDR3aa: CASSLQGAQDGQFF; CDR3nt: TGCGCCAGCAGCCTACAGGGGGCGCAAGATGGTCAGTTCTTC
j_gene: TRBJ1-3; d_gene: .; v_gene: TRBV7-6; CDR3aa: CASSLPSGNTIYF; CDR3nt: TGTGCCAGCAGCTTACCTTCTGGAAACACCATATATTTT
j_gene: TRBJ1-5; d_gene: TRBD1; v_gene: TRBV28; CDR3aa: CASSLGQGAMQPQHF; CDR3nt: TGTGCCAGCAGTTTAGGCCAGGGGGCGATGCAGCCCCAGCATTTT
j_gene: TRBJ1-2; d_gene: TRBD1; v_gene: TRBV30; CDR3aa: CAWSTGTGGRDYGYTF; CDR3nt: TGTGCCTGGAGCACCGGGACAGGGGGCCGGGACTATGGCTACACCTTC